These 29 T cell receptor beta chains came from one sample sequenced in a study of blood T cell repertoires in COVID-19. Profiling relied on immunoSEQ multiplex PCR, and the TCRdb table lists in-frame clones only, not all of them. The sample holds over 100,000 clones, roughly nine tenths seen once. The sample consisted of peripheral blood. Source of these receptors: a man in his forties or fifties with active COVID-19.

The V call is TRBV4-1, the J call TRBJ2-5, with 8 positions matching TRBD2. Germline-derived CDR1 and CDR2 are MGHRA and YSYEKL. With V trimmed by 4 bases and J by 0 bases, 7 bases remained unmatched. The CDR3 extends over 16 amino acids. In nucleotides, the CDR3 is TGCGCCAGCAGCCCTCTCGAGGGACTAGACCAAGAGACCCAGTACTTC. It codes for CASSPLEGLDQETQYF.

The rearrangement links TRBV19 to TRBJ1-5, with 11 bases identical to TRBD1. The CDR3 contains 17 residues. V was pared by 2 bases and J by 6 bases, with 9 bases of the junction left unmatched. Germline CDR1 is LNHDA and CDR2 is SQIVND (reference sequence). This chain's CDR3 is CASSILGGQGVPQPQHF. Written as DNA, the CDR3 is TGTGCCAGTAGTATACTGGGGGGACAGGGGGTCCCTCAGCCCCAGCATTTT.

The chain couples TRBV12-3 or TRBV12-4 to TRBJ2-7, with 8 bases fitting TRBD2. CDR3 length: 13 residues. V lost 3 bases, J lost 5 bases, and 3 bases stayed unmatched. The CDR3 DNA reads TGTGCCAGCAGTTTGGAGCGGGGGAACGAGCAGTACTTC. Amino acid sequence: CASSLERGNEQYF.

A single count supports this clone. V usage is TRBV2 and J usage is TRBJ2-1, with 8 positions matching TRBD2. Germline CDR1 reads SNHLY; CDR2 reads FYNNEI. This CDR3 has 14 amino acids. Unmatched junction bases numbered 7, after V lost 6 bases and J lost 6 bases. The CDR3 bases are TGTGCCAGCAGGGGACTAGGATTGGTCAATGAGCAGTTCTTC. Translation: CASRGLGLVNEQFF.

The chain couples TRBV30 to TRBJ1-2; weak D call: TRBD1 (5 bases). Germline values: CDR1 GTSNPN, CDR2 SVGIG (reference sequence). V was shortened by 0 bases and J by 4 bases, with 12 bases between the two germline ends. This CDR3 has 14 amino acids. Here the CDR3 reads CAWSVRGPLYGYTF. The CDR3 region has the DNA TGTGCCTGGAGTGTAAGGGGCCCCCTCTATGGCTACACCTTC.

This sequence joins TRBV27 and TRBJ2-3, with no clear D. The germline CDR1 and CDR2 sequences are MNHEY and SMNVEV (reference sequence). With 5 bases removed from V and 1 base from J, the gap between germline ends came to 7 bases. CDR3 size: 13 residues. CDR3 DNA sequence: TGTGCCAGCAGTGCCTACCGCACAGATACGCAGTATTTT. It codes for CASSAYRTDTQYF.

The gene calls are TRBV7-9 and TRBJ2-5, with 13 bases lining up with TRBD2. Trimming at V came to 7 bases and at J to 4 bases, leaving 9 bases not matched to a gene. CDR3 length: 16 amino acids. CDR1 and CDR2 from the germline V gene are SEHNR and FQNEAQ (reference sequence). CDR3 bases: TGTGCCAGCACCTTTTTCGGACTAGCGGGGGTAGAGACCCAGTACTTC. It codes for CASTFFGLAGVETQYF.

This clone was detected only once. The chain joins TRBV7-9 to TRBJ2-5, with 8 bases identical to TRBD2. CDR1 and CDR2 (germline): SEHNR, FQNEAQ (reference sequence). The CDR3 loop spans 15 amino acids. V was clipped by 5 bases and J by 5 bases; unmatched bases: 10. The CDR3 protein is CASSLPLAEGETQYF. In DNA form, the CDR3 reads TGTGCCAGCAGCCTCCCACTAGCGGAGGGGGAGACCCAGTACTTC.

CDR3 sequence (DNA): TGTGCCAGCAACAATCGGGGGGAGCGGCAGCCCCAGCATTTT. Protein product: CASNNRGERQPQHF. The chain combines TRBV2 with TRBJ1-5; D perhaps matches TRBD1 (5 bases). The length of the CDR3 is 14 residues. Germline loops: CDR1 SNHLY, CDR2 FYNNEI. V was trimmed by 7 bases and J by 7 bases, leaving 17 bases between them.

The chain is built from TRBV6-1 and TRBJ2-7; D gene unclear. V dropped 2 bases and J dropped 2 bases, with 10 bases sitting between them. CDR3 length equals 14 residues. Looked up from germline, CDR1 is MNHNS and CDR2 is SASEGT. Here the CDR3 DNA reads TGTGCCAGCAGTGAATACGTGCGGACCTACGAGCAGTACTTC. Protein product: CASSEYVRTYEQYF.

This clone is a singleton in its sample. The chain recombines TRBV6-9 with TRBJ2-3; 7 bases agree with TRBD1. CDR1 MNHGY and CDR2 SVAAGI come from the germline V gene. This CDR3 has 14 amino acids. Unmatched junction bases numbered 2, after V lost 4 bases and J lost 1 base. CDR3: CASSSDRGTDTQYF. The CDR3 coding sequence is TGTGCCAGCAGTTCAGACAGGGGCACAGATACGCAGTATTTT.

This rearrangement joins TRBV5-3 to TRBJ2-7; 9 bases agree with TRBD1. TRBV5-3 is filed as an ORF, its function uncertain. The CDR3 is made up of 15 amino acids. The V segment lost 3 bases and the J segment 2 bases; nucleotides outside the gene matches: 6. The CDR3 sequence is CARSSRQGGTYEQYF. The CDR3 DNA reads as TGTGCCAGAAGCTCTAGACAGGGGGGGACCTACGAGCAGTACTTC.

With respect to this clone: The identical CDR3 is also encoded by other nucleotide sequences in the sample. The chain combines TRBV4-2 with TRBJ1-3, with D perhaps TRBD1 (6 bases). Trimming cost V 4 bases and J 2 bases, with 9 bases left between them. The CDR3 is made up of 14 amino acids. The V gene's germline CDR1 is LGHNA and CDR2 YNFKEQ. CDR3 DNA sequence: TGTGCCAGCAGCCTAACAGGGACTGGAAACACCATATATTTT. Translating gives CASSLTGTGNTIYF.

With respect to this clone: Other nucleotide sequences in the sample specify the same CDR3. The chain employs TRBV7-3 and TRBJ1-1; unclear D gene. This CDR3 has 13 residues. V lost 0 bases to trimming and J lost 3 bases, with 5 bases between them. Germline V gene lookup returns CDR1 SGHTA and CDR2 FQGTGA. CDR3 nucleotide sequence: TGTGCCAGCAGCTTAACAACAGACACTGAAGCTTTCTTT. Amino acid sequence: CASSLTTDTEAFF. The full variable domain, with the rest looked up from reference TRBV7-3 and TRBJ1-1, is GAGVSQTPSNKVTEKGKYVELRCDPISGHTALYWYRQSLGQGPEFLIYFQGTGAADDSGLPNDRFFAVRPEGSVSTLKIQRTERGDSAVYLCASSLTTDTEAFFGQGTRLTVV.

The CDR3: CASSGGTGETQYF. Here the CDR3 DNA reads TGTGCCAGCAGTGGGGGGACGGGGGAGACCCAGTACTTC. The V gene is TRBV12-3 or TRBV12-4, the J gene TRBJ2-5, with a weak D call TRBD2 (6 bases). V was trimmed by 5 bases and J by 5 bases, leaving 12 bases between them. This CDR3 comprises 13 residues.

The V and J genes are TRBV2 and TRBJ2-2; weak D call: TRBD1 (5 bases). Germline CDR1 SNHLY, CDR2 FYNNEI. This CDR3 is 16 amino acids long. Trimming cost V 4 bases and J 0 bases, with 12 bases left between them. The CDR3 loop reads CASSARQGSNTGELFF. The CDR3 bases are TGTGCCAGCAGTGCCCGGCAGGGATCGAACACCGGGGAGCTGTTTTTT.

This chain joins TRBV9 and TRBJ2-2; possible D gene TRBD2, 5 bases. The V gene's germline CDR1 is SGDLS and CDR2 YYNGEE. Trimming left V 3 bases short and J 4 bases short, with 13 bases between. The CDR3 extends over 15 amino acids. The CDR3: CASSGTSAGTGELFF. The CDR3 DNA sequence: TGTGCCAGCAGCGGGACGTCGGCGGGCACCGGGGAGCTGTTTTTT.

The chain joins TRBV5-1 to TRBJ2-1; the match to TRBD2 covers 10 bases. J gave up 7 bases and V 1 base, and 5 bases lay outside the gene matches. Per the germline V gene, CDR1 is SGHRS and CDR2 is YFSETQ. This CDR3 region has 15 residues. CDR3 nucleotides: TGCGCCAGCAGCTTGTACGCTAGCGGGGGTAATGAGCAGTTCTTC. As protein: CASSLYASGGNEQFF.

The chain joins TRBV4-2 to TRBJ2-3; 14 bases agree with TRBD2. This CDR3 contains 17 residues. Germline CDR1 is LGHNA and CDR2 is YNFKEQ. The ends lost 4 bases at V and 6 bases at J; junction bases unmatched: 9. This chain's CDR3 is CASSRRLAGGPGDTQYF. The CDR3 DNA sequence: TGTGCCAGCAGCCGCCGACTAGCGGGGGGGCCGGGGGATACGCAGTATTTT.

This chain links TRBV11-2 with TRBJ2-5; 7 bases align to TRBD1. This CDR3 region has 11 residues. V lost 3 bases and J lost 13; bases outside the gene matches: 5. The germline CDR1 and CDR2 sequences are SGHAT and FQNNGV. CDR3 nucleotide sequence: TGTGCCAGCAGCTTCATGGACAGGCCGTACTTC. Translated, it gives CASSFMDRPYF.

The genes are TRBV6-5 and TRBJ2-7; TRBD1 agrees at 7 bases. Per germline, CDR1 MNHEY and CDR2 SVGAGI. The CDR3 covers 14 residues. V dropped 4 bases and J dropped 3; count of bases not matched to a gene: 6. The CDR3 is CASSSETGHYEQYF. The CDR3 bases are TGTGCCAGCAGTTCGGAGACAGGGCACTACGAGCAGTACTTC.

The chain carries TRBV11-1 and TRBJ2-3; 10 nucleotides agree with TRBD1. The CDR3 is 16 amino acids. J was trimmed by 3 bases and V by 3 bases; bases with no gene match: 6. CDR1 and CDR2 from the germline V gene are SGHAT and FQDESV (reference sequence). Written as DNA, the CDR3 is TGTGCCAGCAGCTTCCGGGACAGGGGATCGACAGATACGCAGTATTTT. Translated: CASSFRDRGSTDTQYF.

This chain uses TRBV12-3 or TRBV12-4 with TRBJ2-7; D is unresolved. Trimming removed 1 base from V and 2 bases from J, with 6 bases in between. CDR3 length: 13 residues. The CDR3 spells CASSLGSAYEQYF. The CDR3 bases are TGTGCCAGCAGTTTAGGTTCAGCCTACGAGCAGTACTTC.

The rearrangement uses TRBV12-3 or TRBV12-4 and TRBJ1-1, with D perhaps TRBD1 (5 bases). The germline V and J ends were trimmed by 5 bases and 9 bases, with 16 bases remaining between them. CDR3 length equals 13 residues. The CDR3 DNA reads as TGTGCCAGCAGTGACAGACAGAAAGGCCAAGCTTTCTTT. Its protein product is CASSDRQKGQAFF.

The chain links TRBV7-2 to TRBJ2-7; no firm D call. V was cut by 4 bases and J by 1 base, with 11 bases left in between. The CDR3 is made up of 14 amino acids. CDR1 SGHTA and CDR2 FQGNSA come from the germline V gene. The CDR3 reads CASSSVGGSYEQYF. The CDR3 coding sequence is TGTGCCAGCAGCTCGGTCGGCGGATCCTACGAGCAGTACTTC.

The V call is TRBV2, the J call TRBJ1-2; 8 nucleotides align to TRBD1. The trim removed 6 bases at V and 8 bases at J, leaving 5 bases unmatched. CDR3 size: 12 residues. CDR1 and CDR2 from the germline V gene are SNHLY and FYNNEI. The CDR3 protein is CASRDRGEGYTF. The CDR3 nucleotides read TGTGCCAGCAGAGACAGGGGAGAAGGCTACACCTTC.

This rearrangement joins TRBV6-5 to TRBJ1-3, with D perhaps matching TRBD1 (6 bases). The CDR3 is made up of 15 amino acids. Trimming stripped 6 bases from V and 8 bases from J, with 20 bases between. CDR1 and CDR2 (germline): MNHEY, SVGAGI. The CDR3: CASRGVGRGKDTIYF. The CDR3 DNA is TGTGCCAGCAGGGGTGTGGGCAGGGGCAAGGACACCATATATTTT.

This clone is a singleton in its sample. This rearrangement joins TRBV4-2 to TRBJ2-5; 8 bases align to TRBD2. CDR3 length equals 16 residues. The V gene's germline CDR1 is LGHNA and CDR2 YNFKEQ. V lost 1 base and J lost 5; bases outside the gene matches: 9. CDR3 nucleotide sequence: TGTGCCAGCAGCCAAGCGGGGGCGGGGGGTTCGGAGACCCAGTACTTC. Translating it yields CASSQAGAGGSETQYF.

This rearrangement joins TRBV30 to TRBJ1-2, with D possibly TRBD1 on 6 matching bases. The CDR3 spans 13 residues. Trimming stripped 0 bases from V and 8 bases from J, with 13 bases between. Germline V gives CDR1 GTSNPN, CDR2 SVGIG (reference sequence). The CDR3 spells CAWSVGGAGGYTF. For the CDR3, the DNA is TGTGCCTGGAGTGTTGGGGGGGCTGGGGGCTACACCTTC.